This T cell receptor (beta chain) was sequenced for a study of blood T cell repertoires in COVID-19. In the source study's methods: Amplification from reference gene primers served as the basis for estimated nucleated cell counts. Generated by immunoSEQ multiplex PCR, the TCRdb table keeps only in-frame clones and is missing some. V, J and clone size are those of that table, while D and trimming were read from the DNA. The profile covers approximately 150,000 clones, with around 87% appearing a single time and around 2.5% taken by the ten largest. This clone was detected only once. Trimming left V 3 bases short and J 3 bases short, with 18 bases between. The length of the CDR3 is 16 residues. Germline V gives CDR1 SGDLS, CDR2 YYNGEE.

The chain uses TRBV9 and TRBJ1-2; D might be TRBD1 (6 bases). The clonotype was recovered from an elderly woman with COVID-19, enrolled during active disease. The sample consisted of peripheral blood. CDR3 in amino acids: CASSAWTRGADYGYTF. For the CDR3, the DNA is TGTGCCAGCAGCGCTTGGACCAGGGGCGCAGACTATGGCTACACCTTC.